These 14 T cell receptor beta chains were sequenced from one sample in a study of T cells after posttransplantation cyclophosphamide. TCRdb keeps only in-frame clones here, not all; method: immunoSEQ multiplex PCR. Singletons are absent from the sample, which has some 8,800 clones. A marrow graft followed busulfan-fludarabine conditioning, with cyclophosphamide on days +3 and +4. Specimen: PBMCs, collected approximately 380 days after allogeneic stem cell transplant with posttransplant cyclophosphamide. The receptor source for this set is a male patient aged 50 to 59 who received an allogeneic stem cell transplant from a related donor and was CMV-positive. Some T cells may originate from the graft donor.

Many counts were recorded for this clone. This rearrangement joins TRBV5-1 to TRBJ2-5; 9 bases agree with TRBD1. V lost 4 bases and J lost 1; bases outside the gene matches: 5. The CDR3 totals 15 residues. Germline V gene data show CDR1 as SGHRS and CDR2 as YFSETQ. CDR3 nucleotides: TGCGCCAGCAGCACGACAGGGGGTCCCCAAGAGACCCAGTACTTC. Protein product: CASSTTGGPQETQYF. The full variable domain, its missing parts supplied by reference TRBV5-1 and TRBJ2-5, is KAGVTQTPRYLIKTRGQQVTLSCSPISGHRSVSWYQQTPGQGLQFLFEYFSETQRNKGNFPGRFSGRQFSNSRSEMNVSTLELGDSALYLCASSTTGGPQETQYFGPGTRLLVL.

This clone showed up many times. The V gene is TRBV29-1, the J gene TRBJ2-7; 7 positions agree with TRBD1. The CDR3 has 12 residues. Unmatched junction bases numbered 4, after V lost 3 bases and J lost 5 bases. In germline, CDR1 is SQVTM, CDR2 ANQGSEA. The CDR3 sequence: CSVEGTADEQYF. The CDR3 DNA sequence: TGCAGCGTTGAGGGGACAGCGGACGAGCAGTACTTC.

This clone was counted at least ten times. This chain joins TRBV15 and TRBJ2-7; D remains ambiguous. V was trimmed by 2 bases and J by 6 bases, leaving 11 bases between them. Germline V gives CDR1 LNHNV, CDR2 YYDKDF (reference sequence). CDR3 length: 13 residues. The CDR3 DNA reads as TGTGCCACCAGCAGAACAGCCAATCCCGAGCAGTACTTC. Its translation is CATSRTANPEQYF.

This clone was detected ten times or more. This chain connects TRBV19 to TRBJ1-1, with D maybe TRBD1 (6 bases). The CDR3 is 16 amino acids. V was clipped by 5 bases and J by 4 bases, with 20 bases between them. CDR1 and CDR2 from the germline V gene are LNHDA and SQIVND (reference sequence). The CDR3 nucleotides are TGTGCCAGTAGTGTAACAGGGATCAATCCCAGCACTGAAGCTTTCTTT. Its protein product is CASSVTGINPSTEAFF.

There are many counts of this clone. This chain uses TRBV11-3 with TRBJ2-1, with D unclear. This CDR3 has 13 residues. CDR1 and CDR2 from the germline V gene are SGHNT and YENEEA. With 4 bases removed from V and 8 bases from J, the gap between germline ends came to 12 bases. As DNA, the CDR3 is TGTGCCAGCAGCTCCTATCCTCCCCATGAGCAGTTCTTC. Translated: CASSSYPPHEQFF.

This clone has at least ten counts. The gene calls are TRBV27 and TRBJ1-1, with 7 bases identical to TRBD1. Germline assignment: CDR1 MNHEY and CDR2 SMNVEV (reference sequence). This CDR3 comprises 13 residues. Trimming removed 5 bases from V and 4 bases from J; junction bases left unmatched: 4. The CDR3 DNA is TGTGCCAGCAGTATACAGGGGACCACTGAAGCTTTCTTT. This codes for CASSIQGTTEAFF.

At least ten counts were recorded for this clone. The chain employs TRBV29-1 and TRBJ1-2, with D perhaps matching TRBD1 (6 bases). This CDR3 spans 13 amino acids. V lost 5 bases and J lost 3, with 13 bases in between. Germline V lookup: CDR1 SQVTM, CDR2 ANQGSEA. CDR3: CSVSGHRDYGYTF. The CDR3 DNA is TGCAGCGTTTCCGGCCACAGGGACTATGGCTACACCTTC.

This clone was seen ten or more times. This chain uses TRBV29-1 with TRBJ2-7; D is perhaps TRBD2 (5 bases). This CDR3 is built from 11 residues. The V and J ends lost 7 bases and 1 base respectively, with 8 bases between them. The germline V gene encodes CDR1 SQVTM and CDR2 ANQGSEA. This CDR3 reads CSARGSYEQYF. In DNA form, the CDR3 reads TGCAGCGCCAGAGGGTCCTACGAGCAGTACTTC.

This clone is labeled medium-sized. This chain links TRBV5-5 with TRBJ2-7; a weak D match, TRBD1 (6 bases). Per germline, CDR1 SGHKS and CDR2 YYEKEE (reference sequence). The CDR3 spans 15 residues. Trimming cost V 2 bases and J 4 bases, with 16 bases left between them. The CDR3 DNA follows: TGTGCCAGCAGCTTTCGACAGGTGGGGGCTTACGAGCAGTACTTC. Residues: CASSFRQVGAYEQYF.

This clone is categorized as medium-sized (0.01 to 0.1%). The rearrangement uses TRBV4-1 and TRBJ2-1, with 7 bases fitting TRBD1. Germline lookup yields CDR1 MGHRA and CDR2 YSYEKL. V gave up 4 bases and J gave up 6 bases; unmatched junction bases: 6. The CDR3 has 14 amino acids. The CDR3 bases are TGCGCCAGCAGCCCCCAGGACAGGCGCAATGAGCAGTTCTTC. Translation: CASSPQDRRNEQFF.

This clone was seen many times. The chain joins TRBV6-6 to TRBJ2-2, with a tentative D call TRBD2 (6 bases). Between the trimmed V and J ends, which lost 2 bases and 6 bases, there was a span of 7 bases. Germline V gene lookup returns CDR1 MNHNY and CDR2 SVGAGI (reference sequence). The CDR3 has 13 amino acids. The CDR3 protein is CASSYTGAGELFF. The CDR3 DNA sequence: TGTGCCAGCAGTTACACGGGGGCCGGGGAGCTGTTTTTT.

By share, this clone ranks as large. The rearrangement joins TRBV13 to TRBJ1-5, with a possible D match to TRBD1 (5 bases). CDR1 is PRHDT and CDR2 is FYEKMQ in the germline V gene (reference sequence). The CDR3 extends over 14 amino acids. Trimming stripped 0 bases from V and 4 bases from J, with 7 bases between. The CDR3 is CASSLGGGNQPQHF. In nucleotides, the CDR3 is TGTGCCAGCAGCTTAGGCGGGGGGAATCAGCCCCAGCATTTT. The full variable domain, rest sourced from reference TRBV13 and TRBJ1-5, is AAGVIQSPRHLIKEKRETATLKCYPIPRHDTVYWYQQGPGQDPQFLISFYEKMQSDKGSIPDRFSAQQFSDYHSELNMSSLELGDSALYFCASSLGGGNQPQHFGDGTRLSIL.

There are many counts of this clone. The V and J genes are TRBV5-1 and TRBJ1-2; 7 nucleotides line up with TRBD1. The germline V gene has CDR1 SGHRS and CDR2 YFSETQ. Trimming cost V 4 bases and J 0 bases; bases outside gene matches: 3. The CDR3 is 14 residues long. In DNA, the CDR3 is TGCGCCAGCAGCCCGGGACAGCCTAACTATGGCTACACCTTC. Protein: CASSPGQPNYGYTF.

Ten or more counts support this clone. The V gene is TRBV27, the J gene TRBJ1-4, with 8 bases lining up with TRBD1. The CDR3 totals 17 residues. Looked up from germline, CDR1 is MNHEY and CDR2 is SMNVEV (reference sequence). Trimming took 3 bases from V and 2 from J; bases not matched to a gene: 8. CDR3 sequence (DNA): TGTGCCAGCAGTTTTTCCCCCGGACAGGGCACTAATGAAAAACTGTTTTTT. Protein: CASSFSPGQGTNEKLFF.